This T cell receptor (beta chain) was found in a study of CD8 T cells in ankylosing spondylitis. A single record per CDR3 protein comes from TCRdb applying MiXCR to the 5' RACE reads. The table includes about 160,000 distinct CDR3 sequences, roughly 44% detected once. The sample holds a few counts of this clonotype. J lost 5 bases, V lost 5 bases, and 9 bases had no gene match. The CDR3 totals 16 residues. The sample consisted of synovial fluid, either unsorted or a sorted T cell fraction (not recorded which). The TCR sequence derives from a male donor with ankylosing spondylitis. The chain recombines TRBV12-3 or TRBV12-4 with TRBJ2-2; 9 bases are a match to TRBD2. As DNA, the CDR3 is TGTGCCAGCAGTCCGATAGCGGGAGCGGAAACCGGGGAGCTGTTTTTT. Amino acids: CASSPIAGAETGELFF.